This entry lists 11 T cell receptor beta chains sequenced from one sample in a study of early T cells in non-severe SARS-CoV-2 infection. TCRdb independently ran MiXCR on the 5' RACE reads; one entry per CDR3 protein. The data contain approximately 30,000 distinct CDR3 sequences, roughly 5.2% of them singletons. Source material: whole blood. These receptors were obtained from an adult who was a healthcare worker with PCR-confirmed SARS-CoV-2 infection or an uninfected control (not recorded which).

The V gene is TRBV7-9, the J gene TRBJ2-3, with D possibly matching TRBD2 (6 bases). CDR3 size: 16 residues. From germline, CDR1 is SEHNR and CDR2 FQNEAQ (reference sequence). Trimming took off 1 base at V and 2 bases at J, with 13 bases between the two ends. CDR3 nucleotides: TGTGCCAGCAGCTTAGGGAGGAGGGGCTTCACAGATACGCAGTATTTT. It specifies CASSLGRRGFTDTQYF.

J is TRBJ2-7 and V is TRBV10-3, with a weak D call TRBD2 (5 bases). This CDR3 region has 13 residues. Germline CDR1 reads ENHRY; CDR2 reads SYGVKD. Trimming removed 4 bases at V and 1 base at J, with 8 bases between. The CDR3 DNA reads as TGTGCCATCAGTGGTGGGGAGTCCTACGAGCAGTACTTC. Translating it yields CAISGGESYEQYF.

V usage is TRBV7-6 and J usage is TRBJ1-6, with D perhaps TRBD1 (5 bases). Between the trimmed V and J ends, which lost 4 bases and 6 bases, there was a span of 13 bases. CDR1 is SGHVS and CDR2 is FNYEAQ in the germline V gene. The CDR3 totals 15 residues. DNA of the CDR3: TGTGCCAGCAGCTCAGGGCAGGGTTCTAATTCACCCCTCCACTTT. It encodes CASSSGQGSNSPLHF.

The chain carries TRBV7-9 and TRBJ2-3, with D possibly called TRBD1 or TRBD2 (5 bases each). The CDR3 has 14 residues. The germline gives CDR1 SEHNR, CDR2 FQNEAQ (reference sequence). Trimming removed 4 bases at V and 4 bases at J, with 12 bases between. CDR3 region: CASSWWGYADTQYF. The CDR3 DNA is TGTGCCAGCAGCTGGTGGGGGTACGCAGATACGCAGTATTTT.

This clonotype was counted at least ten times. The V gene is TRBV20-1, the J gene TRBJ2-1, with 7 bases that match TRBD2. The CDR3 is 15 residues long. Germline assignment: CDR1 DFQATT and CDR2 SNEGSKA (reference sequence). V was clipped by 0 bases and J by 1 base; unmatched bases: 3. The CDR3 DNA follows: TGCAGTGCTAGAGAGGGCGGGAGATCCTACAATGAGCAGTTCTTC. This translates into CSAREGGRSYNEQFF.

This clonotype was seen only a few times. V usage is TRBV7-2 and J usage is TRBJ2-1; 11 bases map to TRBD1. V was pared by 3 bases and J by 6 bases, with 4 bases of the junction left unmatched. The CDR3 is 15 residues long. In germline, CDR1 is SGHTA, CDR2 FQGNSA. Here the CDR3 reads CASSFPGTGGNEQFF. DNA of the CDR3: TGTGCCAGCAGCTTTCCCGGGACAGGGGGCAATGAGCAGTTCTTC.

The table lists this clonotype with many counts. The chain couples TRBV14 to TRBJ2-1; 7 bases are shared with TRBD2. The CDR3 is 14 amino acids. J was trimmed by 3 bases and V by 3 bases; bases with no gene match: 2. Germline V lookup: CDR1 SGHDN, CDR2 FVKESK. This chain's CDR3 is CASSQTSHYNEQFF. The CDR3 coding sequence is TGTGCCAGCAGCCAGACTAGCCACTACAATGAGCAGTTCTTC.

This clonotype was picked up many times. J is TRBJ2-3 and V is TRBV6-6, with a tentative D call TRBD2 (7 bases). Germline CDR1 is MNHNY and CDR2 is SVGAGI (reference sequence). There are 17 residues in the CDR3. V was clipped by 8 bases and J by 0 bases, with 21 bases between them. CDR3 coding DNA: TGTGCCAGCCATACGGGGGGCTTCCGTGCTAGCACAGATACGCAGTATTTT. This codes for CASHTGGFRASTDTQYF.

This clonotype appeared a few times. This chain uses TRBV27 with TRBJ2-5; D may match TRBD1 or TRBD2 (5 bases each). This CDR3 is built from 15 residues. Germline V gene data show CDR1 as MNHEY and CDR2 as SMNVEV (reference sequence). V was cut by 4 bases and J by 2 bases, with 14 bases left in between. In nucleotides, the CDR3 is TGTGCCAGCAGTTCCTATCCGGGACGGCAAGAGACCCAGTACTTC. It yields the protein CASSSYPGRQETQYF.

The chain recombines TRBV5-5 with TRBJ1-4; unclear D gene. Germline V lookup: CDR1 SGHKS, CDR2 YYEKEE (reference sequence). The V and J ends lost 0 bases and 5 bases respectively, with 11 bases between them. The CDR3 is 15 residues long. The CDR3 spells CASSLESRRNEKLFF. The DNA for the CDR3 is TGTGCCAGCAGCTTGGAGTCCCGAAGGAATGAAAAACTGTTTTTT.

This clonotype was detected many times. This rearrangement joins TRBV2 to TRBJ2-3, with 15 bases identical to TRBD2. The CDR3 spans 17 residues. The V gene end was trimmed by 6 bases and the J gene end by 7 bases; junction bases not matched to a gene: 11. Germline loops: CDR1 SNHLY, CDR2 FYNNEI. CDR3 coding DNA: TGTGCCAGCAGATTTCCCGGGACTAGCGGGGGGATCAATACGCAGTATTTT. Protein product: CASRFPGTSGGINTQYF.